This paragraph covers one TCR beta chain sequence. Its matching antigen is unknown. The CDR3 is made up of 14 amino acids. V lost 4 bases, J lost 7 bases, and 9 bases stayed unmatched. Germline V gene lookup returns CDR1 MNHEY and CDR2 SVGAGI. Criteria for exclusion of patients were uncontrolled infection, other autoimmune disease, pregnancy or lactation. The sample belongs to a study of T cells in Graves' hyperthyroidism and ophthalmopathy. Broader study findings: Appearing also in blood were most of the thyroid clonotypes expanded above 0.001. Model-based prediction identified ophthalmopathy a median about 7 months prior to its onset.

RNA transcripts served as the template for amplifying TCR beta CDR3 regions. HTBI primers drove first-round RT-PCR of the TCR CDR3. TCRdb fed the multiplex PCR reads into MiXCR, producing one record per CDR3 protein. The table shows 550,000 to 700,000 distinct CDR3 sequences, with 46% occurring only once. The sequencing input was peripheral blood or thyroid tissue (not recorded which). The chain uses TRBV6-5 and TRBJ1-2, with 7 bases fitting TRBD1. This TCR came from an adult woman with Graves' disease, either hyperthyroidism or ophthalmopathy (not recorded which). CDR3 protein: CASSLDRAGGGYTF. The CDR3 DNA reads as TGTGCCAGCAGTTTAGACAGGGCGGGAGGTGGCTACACCTTC.